This T cell receptor beta chain is drawn from a study of cytomegalovirus exposure and HLA in healthy donors. The wider study: Findings of an earlier analysis included under 140 million unique TCR beta sequences from 180 million or so T cells. Of the donors genotyped, several hundred in all, 75% to 90% fell in the Caucasian-associated ancestry cluster. Study conclusions and caveats: Analysis was carried out at a later point, and it linked a missense DCLRE1C variant to TCR beta V- and J-gene trimming. TCR beta chains numbering more than 150 were designated cytomegalovirus-associated.

As concerns this clone: Its antigen is as yet unknown.

The V segment lost 8 bases and the J segment 2 bases; nucleotides outside the gene matches: 12. This CDR3 spans 17 amino acids. The V gene's germline CDR1 is MDHEN and CDR2 SYDVKM. Amplification used 60 Vbeta primers and 13 Jbeta primers. TCRdb's table, derived via immunoSEQ multiplex PCR, lists solely in-frame clones and lacks some. The sample gives tens of thousands of clones, around 87% of which show up once; 6.5% to 9.5% is in the top ten. The origin of this receptor is a woman aged 40 to 50 in good health and CMV-seropositive. Sequences were obtained from PBMCs. The chain carries TRBV28 and TRBJ1-5, with 10 positions matching TRBD1. CDR3 amino acids: CASRSAGTGVGNQPQHF. The CDR3 DNA is TGTGCCAGCCGATCCGCCGGGACAGGGGTTGGCAATCAGCCCCAGCATTTT.